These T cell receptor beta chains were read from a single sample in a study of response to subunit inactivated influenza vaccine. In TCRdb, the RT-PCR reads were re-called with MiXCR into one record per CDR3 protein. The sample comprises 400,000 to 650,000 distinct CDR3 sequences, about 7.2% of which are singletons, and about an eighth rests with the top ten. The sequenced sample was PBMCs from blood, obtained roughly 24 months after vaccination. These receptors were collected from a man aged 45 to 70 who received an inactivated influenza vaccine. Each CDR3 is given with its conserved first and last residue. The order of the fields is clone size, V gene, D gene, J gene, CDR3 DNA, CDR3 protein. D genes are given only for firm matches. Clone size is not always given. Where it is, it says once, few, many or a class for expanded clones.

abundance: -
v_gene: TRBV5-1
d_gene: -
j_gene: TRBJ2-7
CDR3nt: TGCGCCAGCAGCTTGGCTGGGAGGAGCGAGCAGTACTTC
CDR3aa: CASSLAGRSEQYF

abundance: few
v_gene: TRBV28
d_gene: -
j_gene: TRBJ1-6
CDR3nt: TGTGCCAGCAAGATGACGGAACAGGGAGCACCCCTCCACTTT
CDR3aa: CASKMTEQGAPLHF

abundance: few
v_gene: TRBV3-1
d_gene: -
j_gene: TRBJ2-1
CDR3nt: TGTGCCAGCACGTATAGTCGTGTCTCCTACAATGAGCAGTTCTTC
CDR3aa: CASTYSRVSYNEQFF

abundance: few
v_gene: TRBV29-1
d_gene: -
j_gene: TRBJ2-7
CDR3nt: TGCAGCGTTGAAGATGGCAATGCCTACGAGCAGTACTTC
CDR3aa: CSVEDGNAYEQYF

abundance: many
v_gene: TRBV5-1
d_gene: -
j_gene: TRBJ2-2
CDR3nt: TGCGCCAGCAGCGAGGTTAGCACCGGGGAGCTGTTTTTT
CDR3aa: CASSEVSTGELFF

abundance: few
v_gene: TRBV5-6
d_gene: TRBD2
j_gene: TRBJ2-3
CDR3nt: TGTGCCAGCAGCTTGGCCATCGGGGGGGGCACAGATACGCAGTATTTT
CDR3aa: CASSLAIGGGTDTQYF

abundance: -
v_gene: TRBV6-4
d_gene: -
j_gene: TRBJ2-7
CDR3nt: TGTGCCAGCAGTGACTCGGCGCTAGATCAATACTCCTACGAGCAGTACTTC
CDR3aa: CASSDSALDQYSYEQYF

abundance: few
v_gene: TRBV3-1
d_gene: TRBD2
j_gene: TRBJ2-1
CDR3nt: TGTGCCAGCAGCCAAGATCTGGGGCTAGCGGGGGGTCAGCAGTTCTTC
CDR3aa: CASSQDLGLAGGQQFF

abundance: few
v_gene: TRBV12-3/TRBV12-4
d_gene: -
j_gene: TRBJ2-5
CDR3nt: TGTGCCAGCCAGGAGGGGGGGCCCAGTGAGACCCAGTACTTC
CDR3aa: CASQEGGPSETQYF

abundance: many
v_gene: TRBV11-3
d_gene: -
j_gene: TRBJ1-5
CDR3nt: TGTGCCAGCAGCTTAGGCGTTAGCAATCAGCCCCAGCATTTT
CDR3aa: CASSLGVSNQPQHF

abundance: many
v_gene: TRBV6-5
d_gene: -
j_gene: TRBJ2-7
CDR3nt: TGTGCCAGCAGTTACGGCGGGACAACCTACGAGCAGTACTTC
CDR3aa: CASSYGGTTYEQYF

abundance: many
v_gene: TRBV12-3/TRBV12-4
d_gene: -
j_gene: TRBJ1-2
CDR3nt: TGTGCCAGCAGTTTAGGAGGGGGAGCTGGCTACACCTTC
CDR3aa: CASSLGGGAGYTF

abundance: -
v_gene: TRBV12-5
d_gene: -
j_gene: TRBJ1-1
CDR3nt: TGTGCTAGTGGTTTTTCCAGGGCCAACACTGAAGCTTTCTTT
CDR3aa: CASGFSRANTEAFF

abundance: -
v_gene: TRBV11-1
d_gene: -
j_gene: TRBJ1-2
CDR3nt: TGTGCCAGCAGCTTAGCGGGGCGACGGGACGGCTACACCTTC
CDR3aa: CASSLAGRRDGYTF

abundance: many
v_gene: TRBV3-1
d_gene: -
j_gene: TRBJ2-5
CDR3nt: TGCGCCAGCAGCCAGGCTGGAGAGACCCAGTACTTC
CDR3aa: CASSQAGETQYF

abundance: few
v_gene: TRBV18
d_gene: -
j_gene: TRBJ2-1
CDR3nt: TGTGCCAGCTCACCATCCTCCATCAGGGATGAGCAGTTCTTC
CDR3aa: CASSPSSIRDEQFF

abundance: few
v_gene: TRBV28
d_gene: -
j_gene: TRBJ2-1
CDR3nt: TGTGCCAGCAGTTTAAGGGGGAGGAGGACCAATGAGCAGTTCTTC
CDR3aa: CASSLRGRRTNEQFF

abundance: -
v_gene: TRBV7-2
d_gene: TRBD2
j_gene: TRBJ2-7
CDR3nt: TGTGCCAGCAGCCCCCAATCTAGCGGGAGGGCGTGGGAGCAGTACTTC
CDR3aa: CASSPQSSGRAWEQYF

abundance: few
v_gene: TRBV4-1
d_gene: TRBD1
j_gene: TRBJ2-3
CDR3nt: TGCGCCAGCAGCCAAGCCCTTTACGGGACAGGGGGCGGGGATACGCAGTATTTT
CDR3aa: CASSQALYGTGGGDTQYF

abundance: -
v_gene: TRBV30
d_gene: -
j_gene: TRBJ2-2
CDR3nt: TGTGCCTGGAGGCTGGGAGGTTACACCGGGGAGCTGTTTTTT
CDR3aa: CAWRLGGYTGELFF

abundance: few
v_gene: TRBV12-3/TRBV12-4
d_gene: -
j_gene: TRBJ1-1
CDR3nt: TGTGCCAGCAGTTTAAGGCCAGGAGGGACCACTGAAGCTTTCTTT
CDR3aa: CASSLRPGGTTEAFF

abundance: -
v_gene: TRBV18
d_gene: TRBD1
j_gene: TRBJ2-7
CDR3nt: TGTGCCAGCTCACAACCTCAGGGGACAGACGAGCAGTACTTC
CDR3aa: CASSQPQGTDEQYF

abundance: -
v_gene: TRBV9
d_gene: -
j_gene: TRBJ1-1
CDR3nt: TGTGCCAGCAGCTCATACAGGGATTTAGGTGAAGCTTTCTTT
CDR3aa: CASSSYRDLGEAFF

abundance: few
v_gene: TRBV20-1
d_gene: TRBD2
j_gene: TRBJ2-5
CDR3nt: TGCAGTGCTAGTTTATGGCGGGGGGACCAAGAGACCCAGTACTTC
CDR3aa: CSASLWRGDQETQYF

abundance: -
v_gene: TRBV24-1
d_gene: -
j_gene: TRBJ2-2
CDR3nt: TGTGCCACCGGGGAAGGTGGCGGGGAGCTGTTTTTT
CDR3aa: CATGEGGGELFF

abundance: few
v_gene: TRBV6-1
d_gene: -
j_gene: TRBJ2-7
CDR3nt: TGTGCCAGCAGGGGACTGGAGACCTACGAGCAGTACTTC
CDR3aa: CASRGLETYEQYF

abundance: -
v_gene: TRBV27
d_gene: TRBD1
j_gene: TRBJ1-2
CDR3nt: TGTGCCAGCAGTTTAGGCGTTTCAGGACAGGGAGTCTATGGCTACACCTTC
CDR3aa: CASSLGVSGQGVYGYTF

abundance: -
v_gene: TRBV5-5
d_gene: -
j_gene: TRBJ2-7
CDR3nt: TGTGCCAGCAGCTTGACACATGTCTCCTACGAGCAGTACTTC
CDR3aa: CASSLTHVSYEQYF

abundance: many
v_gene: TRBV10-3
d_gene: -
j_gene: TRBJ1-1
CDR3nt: TGTGCCATCAGTGAGGCCGGGACACCCGATGAAGCTTTCTTT
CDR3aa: CAISEAGTPDEAFF

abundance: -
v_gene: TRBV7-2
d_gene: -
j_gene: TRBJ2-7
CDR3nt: TGTGCCAGCAGCTTAGACAGGGACCTTTTCTACGAGCAGTACTTC
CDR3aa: CASSLDRDLFYEQYF

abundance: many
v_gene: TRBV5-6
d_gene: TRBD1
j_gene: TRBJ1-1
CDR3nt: TGTGCCAGCAGCTTAAACAGGGGATTGAGTTCTGAAGCTTTCTTT
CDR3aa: CASSLNRGLSSEAFF

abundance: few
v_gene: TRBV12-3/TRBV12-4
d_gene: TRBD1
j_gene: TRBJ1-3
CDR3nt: TGTGCCAGCAGATTAGGGGGCCCTGGAAACACCATATATTTT
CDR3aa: CASRLGGPGNTIYF

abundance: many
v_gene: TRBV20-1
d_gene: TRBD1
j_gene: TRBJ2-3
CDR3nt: TGCAGTGCTGACGACAGGGGGCAGAGCACAGATACGCAGTATTTT
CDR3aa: CSADDRGQSTDTQYF

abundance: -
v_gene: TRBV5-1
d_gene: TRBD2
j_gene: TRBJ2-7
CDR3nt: TGCGCCAGCAGCGTAGCGGGGGAGTCCTACGAGCAGTACTTC
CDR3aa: CASSVAGESYEQYF

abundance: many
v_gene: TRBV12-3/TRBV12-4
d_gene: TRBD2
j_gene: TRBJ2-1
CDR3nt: TGTGCCAGCACCCCGGGGGGGAGGCCTTACAATGAGCAGTTCTTC
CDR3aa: CASTPGGRPYNEQFF

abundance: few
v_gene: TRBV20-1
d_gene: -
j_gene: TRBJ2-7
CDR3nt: TGCAGTGCTAGAGATTATAACCACGAGCAGTACTTC
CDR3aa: CSARDYNHEQYF

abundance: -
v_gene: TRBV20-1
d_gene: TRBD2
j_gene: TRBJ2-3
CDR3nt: TGCTGTGCTAGTGCCGGACTAGCGGGAGGTCCCGGGCCAGATACGCAGTATTTT
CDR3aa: CCASAGLAGGPGPDTQYF

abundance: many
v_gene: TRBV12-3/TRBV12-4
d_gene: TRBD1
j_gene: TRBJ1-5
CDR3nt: TGTGCCAGCAGTTTAGCAGACAGGGCTCAGCCCCAGCATTTT
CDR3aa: CASSLADRAQPQHF

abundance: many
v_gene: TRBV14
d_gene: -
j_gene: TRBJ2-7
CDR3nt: TGTGCCAGCAGCCGAGACCGGGACACAGCCTACGAGCAGTACTTC
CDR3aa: CASSRDRDTAYEQYF

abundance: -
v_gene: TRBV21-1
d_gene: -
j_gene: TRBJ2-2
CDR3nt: TGTGCCAGCAGCAAGCTCGGGACAGGGTTCGTCACCGGGGAGCTGTTTTTT
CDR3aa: CASSKLGTGFVTGELFF

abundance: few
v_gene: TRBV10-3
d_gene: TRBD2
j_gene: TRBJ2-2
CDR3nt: TGTGCCATCAGAGACCCTAGCGGGGGCCGCCCCGACACCGGGGAGCTGTTTTTT
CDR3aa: CAIRDPSGGRPDTGELFF

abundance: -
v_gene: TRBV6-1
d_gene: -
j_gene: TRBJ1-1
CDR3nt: TGTGCCAGCAGACGGCAAACGACTCTGGGCACTGAAGCTTTCTTT
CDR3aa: CASRRQTTLGTEAFF

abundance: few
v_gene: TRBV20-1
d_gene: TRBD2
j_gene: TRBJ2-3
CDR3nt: TGCAGTGCCACCGGGACTAGCGGGAGGGCCGCAGATACGCAGTATTTT
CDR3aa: CSATGTSGRAADTQYF

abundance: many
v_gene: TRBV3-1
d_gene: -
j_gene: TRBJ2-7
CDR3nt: TGTGCCAGCAGCCAAGAGTGGTACGAGCAGTACTTC
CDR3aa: CASSQEWYEQYF